The rows below give T cell receptor beta chains drawn from one sample of a study of shared clonotypes between healthy human individuals. The method was immunoSEQ multiplex PCR; TCRdb's version includes in-frame clones alone and lacks a portion of them. This sample has some 1,600,000 clones, with approximately 98% found just once. Sequencing input: naive CD4+ T cells sorted from blood. The receptors were sampled from a man in his thirties or forties in good health. The CDR3 runs from the conserved cysteine through the conserved F or W. The D gene is left open where the match is weak. Rows may omit the clone size; those that give it use once, few, many or a size class.

>TRBV5-1|TRBJ1-5|once|TRBD1
TGCGCCAGCAGCCCCGAGACAGGGCTGGATCAGCCCCAGCATTTT
CASSPETGLDQPQHF
>TRBV27|TRBJ2-5|NA|TRBD2
TGTGCCAGCAGTTTATACGGGGGGGCAGAGACCCAGTACTTC
CASSLYGGAETQYF
>TRBV19|TRBJ2-2|NA|NA
TGTGCCAGTACCCGCCCGGGCGCGGCCGGGGAGCTGTTTTTT
CASTRPGAAGELFF
>TRBV6-1|TRBJ2-3|NA|TRBD2
TGTGCCAGCAGTGCCCGACTAGCGGGTAGCACAGATACGCAGTATTTT
CASSARLAGSTDTQYF
>TRBV4-1|TRBJ2-7|once|TRBD1
TGCGCCAGCAGCCATGCCGGGACAGGCGGTTACGAGCAGTACTTC
CASSHAGTGGYEQYF
>TRBV7-6|TRBJ1-2|NA|NA
TGTGCCAGCAGCTTAGGCAGGGCCGGCGTTGGAAACTATGGCTACACCTTC
CASSLGRAGVGNYGYTF
>TRBV5-1|TRBJ2-3|once|TRBD2
TGCGCCAGCAGCCCTGGCGGACTAGCGGGAGGGCGCACAGATACGCAGTATTTT
CASSPGGLAGGRTDTQYF
>TRBV28|TRBJ1-5|NA|NA
TGTGCCAGCAGCCCCCGGTCGCGGCAGGGGTATCAGCCCCAGCATTTT
CASSPRSRQGYQPQHF
>TRBV27|TRBJ2-3|NA|NA
TGTGCCAGCAGTTCCAGGAACACAGATACGCAGTATTTT
CASSSRNTDTQYF
>TRBV10-3|TRBJ2-2|NA|TRBD2
TGTGCCATCACTGGACTAGCGGGAGCCGGCGGGGAGCTGTTTTTT
CAITGLAGAGGELFF
>TRBV27|TRBJ2-7|NA|TRBD2
TGTGCCAGCAGTCCACCGGGACTAGCGGGAGGAGGGACCTACGAGCAGTACTTC
CASSPPGLAGGGTYEQYF
>TRBV5-1|TRBJ2-4|NA|NA
TGCGCCAGCAGATACAGGGATAACGGGGATTACATTCAGTACTTC
CASRYRDNGDYIQYF
>TRBV25-1|TRBJ2-2|once|TRBD1
TGTGCCAGCAGTGAATTTCGGGGGACAGGGGGCACCGGGGAGCTGTTTTTT
CASSEFRGTGGTGELFF
>TRBV21-1|TRBJ2-1|NA|NA
TGTGCCAGCAGCAACGCGGCAAGCTCCTACAATGAGCAGTTCTTC
CASSNAASSYNEQFF
>TRBV7-2|TRBJ1-4|NA|TRBD1
TGTGCCAGCAGACAGGGGGGTGAAAAACTGTTTTTT
CASRQGGEKLFF
>TRBV15|TRBJ1-4|NA|NA
TGTGCCACCAGCGGGTCAGACGGGGGCTTAGATGAAAAACTGTTTTTT
CATSGSDGGLDEKLFF
>TRBV11-2|TRBJ2-7|NA|TRBD2
TGTGCCAGCAGAAAAAACGGTGCGGGAGGGCTCTACGAGCAGTACTTC
CASRKNGAGGLYEQYF
>TRBV15|TRBJ1-4|NA|NA
TGTGCCACCAGCAGAGATCCCACCGTTTCTCGGGTTAATGAAAAACTGTTTTTT
CATSRDPTVSRVNEKLFF
>TRBV9|TRBJ1-4|NA|NA
TGTGCCAGCAGCCCCCAAGGGGAAAAACTGTTTTTT
CASSPQGEKLFF
>TRBV4-2|TRBJ1-3|NA|NA
TGTGCCAGCAGCCAAATGGAAAGTGGACGGACGCTCTCTGGAAACACCATATATTTT
CASSQMESGRTLSGNTIYF
>TRBV2|TRBJ2-2|NA|NA
TGTGCCAGCGGCAGACTCACCGGGGAGCTGTTTTTT
CASGRLTGELFF
>TRBV7-9|TRBJ2-1|NA|TRBD1
TGTGCCAGCAGCTTAGGACGGGGACAGATACAGAACAATGAGCAGTTCTTC
CASSLGRGQIQNNEQFF
>TRBV5-1|TRBJ2-7|NA|NA
TGCGCCAGCAGCCGCGACGTTCCAGGGACTGAGCAGTACTTC
CASSRDVPGTEQYF
>TRBV4-1|TRBJ1-1|NA|NA
TGCGCCAGCAGCCAAGCACCGTCGGGGCTACGGAACACTGAAGCTTTCTTT
CASSQAPSGLRNTEAFF
>TRBV6-1|TRBJ1-5|NA|NA
TGTGCCAGCAGTGAATTTCTTCAGACCAATCAGCCCCAGCATTTT
CASSEFLQTNQPQHF
>TRBV2|TRBJ2-3|NA|TRBD2
TGTGCCAGCACCCTAGCGGGAGGAAGCACAGATACGCAGTATTTT
CASTLAGGSTDTQYF
>TRBV5-5|TRBJ2-1|NA|TRBD2
TGTGCCAGCAGCCTAGAGGGGAGGGATGAGCAGTTCTTC
CASSLEGRDEQFF
>TRBV11-2|TRBJ2-1|NA|NA
TGTGCCAGCAGCTTAGGGTGGGGGTCGGACAATGAGCAGTTCTTC
CASSLGWGSDNEQFF
>TRBV11-2|TRBJ2-7|NA|TRBD1
TGTGCCAGCAGCTTAGCCCGACAGGGGACCTACGAGCAGTACTTC
CASSLARQGTYEQYF
>TRBV6-6|TRBJ2-7|NA|TRBD2
TGTGCCAGCAGTTACTCGTGGGGGAGGGTTGGCGAGCAGTACTTC
CASSYSWGRVGEQYF
>TRBV2|TRBJ1-3|NA|NA
TGTGCCAGCAGTGAAGGGGGGACTTTCGGAAACACCATATATTTT
CASSEGGTFGNTIYF
>TRBV20-1|TRBJ2-3|NA|NA
TGCAGTGCGGAGAGGAGGGATACGCAGTATTTT
CSAERRDTQYF
>TRBV2|TRBJ2-1|NA|NA
TGTGCCAGCAGTGAGTCCAGGGTTTGGGTCAATGAGCAGTTCTTC
CASSESRVWVNEQFF
>TRBV19|TRBJ2-7|NA|TRBD1
TGTGCCAGTAGTACGACAGGGGGCGCGTCCTACGAGCAGTACTTC
CASSTTGGASYEQYF
>TRBV18|TRBJ2-5|once|TRBD1
TGTGCCAGCTCACCCGGGACAGGGGAAGAGACCCAGTACTTC
CASSPGTGEETQYF
>TRBV10-1|TRBJ2-7|NA|NA
TGCGCCAGCAGCGAACCCCAGCGGATCTACGAGCAGTACTTC
CASSEPQRIYEQYF
>TRBV18|TRBJ2-1|NA|TRBD2
TGTGCCAGCTCACCACTAGCGGGAGTCGACAATGAGCAGTTCTTC
CASSPLAGVDNEQFF
>TRBV5-1|TRBJ2-6|NA|NA
TGCGCCAGCAGCTTGGCCGTCATAGCCCTCTCTGGGGCCAACGTCCTGACTTTC
CASSLAVIALSGANVLTF
>TRBV11-2|TRBJ1-2|NA|NA
TGTGCCAGCACGCGGGAGGGAGTCGACTATGGCTACACCTTC
CASTREGVDYGYTF
>TRBV10-3|TRBJ2-3|NA|NA
TGTGCCACCGGGGGAAGCGTCGATACGCAGTATTTT
CATGGSVDTQYF
>TRBV9|TRBJ2-3|NA|NA
TGTGCCAGCAGCGTAGACCCCCCTGGGAGACCAGTGGGTACGCAGTATTTT
CASSVDPPGRPVGTQYF
>TRBV5-4|TRBJ2-2|once|NA
TGTGCCAGCAGCTCCCAAGGGGCGAGGGAGCTGTTTTTT
CASSSQGARELFF
>TRBV6-5|TRBJ2-7|NA|TRBD1
TGTGCCAGCAGTATTCGGGACAGCAACTACGAGCAGTACTTC
CASSIRDSNYEQYF
>TRBV9|TRBJ1-3|once|NA
TGTGCCAGCAGCGTAGAAACAGGGGGAAACACCATATATTTT
CASSVETGGNTIYF
>TRBV7-9|TRBJ2-3|NA|TRBD2
TGTGCCAGCAGCACTTCGACTAGCGGGGGCACAGATACGCAGTATTTT
CASSTSTSGGTDTQYF
>TRBV28|TRBJ2-7|once|NA
TGTGCCAGCAGTTTAGGGGTCGGGGACTACGAGCAGTACTTC
CASSLGVGDYEQYF
>TRBV5-4|TRBJ2-7|NA|NA
TGTGCCAGCAGCTGGGGGCCAGGGCCTTCGGACGAGCAGTACTTC
CASSWGPGPSDEQYF